This T cell receptor (beta chain) was captured in a study of beta chain features in type 1 diabetes. Study outcomes and limitations: Moderately but significantly shorter TCRB CDR3s were found in Type 1 diabetes patients in all four CD4+ subsets. Using cDNA template may skew counts toward highly expressing activated cells.

Expressed TCRB transcripts got sequenced, as all isolated RNA was reverse transcribed. Each sample of naive, central memory or regulatory T cells had, on average, about 3.6 million reads. TCRdb keeps only in-frame clones here, not all; method: immunoSEQ multiplex PCR. The data show 400,000 to 450,000 clones, 11% to 15% seen once. Turning to this clone: What it binds is unknown. The same CDR3 arises from other DNA sequences in this sample as well.

Trimming took off 6 bases at V and 3 bases at J, with 15 bases between the two ends. Germline V CDR1 and CDR2: MNHEY, SVGAGI. The CDR3 is made up of 14 amino acids. The sample comprised naive CD4+ T cells from blood. The origin of this receptor is a man aged 30 to 39 in good health. The V and J genes are TRBV6-5 and TRBJ2-7; weak D call: TRBD1 (5 bases). CDR3 amino acids: CASSPLRGGYEQYF. The CDR3 nucleotides read TGTGCCAGCAGCCCGTTAAGGGGCGGCTACGAGCAGTACTTC.